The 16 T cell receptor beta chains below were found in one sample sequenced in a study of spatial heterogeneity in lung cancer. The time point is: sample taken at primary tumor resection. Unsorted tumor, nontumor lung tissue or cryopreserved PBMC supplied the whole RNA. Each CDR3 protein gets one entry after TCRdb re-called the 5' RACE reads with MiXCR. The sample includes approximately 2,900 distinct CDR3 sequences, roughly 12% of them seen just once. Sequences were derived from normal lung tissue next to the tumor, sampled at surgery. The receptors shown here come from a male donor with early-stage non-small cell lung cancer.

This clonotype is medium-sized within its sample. For the CDR3, the DNA is TGTGCCAGCAGCCCCGGGACTAGCCGTTCTTATGAGCAGTTCTTC. This codes for CASSPGTSRSYEQFF. This chain links TRBV7-2 with TRBJ2-1; 9 nucleotides line up with TRBD2. CDR3 size: 15 residues. The V segment lost 5 bases and the J segment 8 bases; nucleotides outside the gene matches: 10. The V gene's germline CDR1 is SGHTA and CDR2 FQGNSA.

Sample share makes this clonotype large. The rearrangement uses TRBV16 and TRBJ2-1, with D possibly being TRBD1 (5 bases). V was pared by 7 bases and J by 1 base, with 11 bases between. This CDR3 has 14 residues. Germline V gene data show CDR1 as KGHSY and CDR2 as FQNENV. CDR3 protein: CASTNDRSYNEQFF. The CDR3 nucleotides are TGTGCCAGCACGAACGACAGATCCTACAATGAGCAGTTCTTC.

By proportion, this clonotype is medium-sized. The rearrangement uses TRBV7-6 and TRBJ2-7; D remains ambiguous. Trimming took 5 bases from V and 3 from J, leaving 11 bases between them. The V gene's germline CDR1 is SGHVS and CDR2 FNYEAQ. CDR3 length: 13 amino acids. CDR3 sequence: CASSPGPNYEQYF. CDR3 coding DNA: TGTGCCAGCAGCCCTGGGCCAAACTACGAGCAGTACTTC. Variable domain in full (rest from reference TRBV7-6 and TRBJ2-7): GAGVSQSPRYKVTKRGQDVALRCDPISGHVSLYWYRQALGQGPEFLTYFNYEAQQDKSGLPNDRFSAERPEGSISTLTIQRTEQRDSAMYRCASSPGPNYEQYFGPGTRLTVT.

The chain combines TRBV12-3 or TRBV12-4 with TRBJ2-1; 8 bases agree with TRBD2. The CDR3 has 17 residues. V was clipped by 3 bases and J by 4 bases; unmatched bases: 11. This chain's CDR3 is CASSFVTGGPFYNEQFF. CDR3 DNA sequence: TGTGCCAGCAGTTTCGTGACGGGGGGGCCCTTTTACAATGAGCAGTTCTTC.

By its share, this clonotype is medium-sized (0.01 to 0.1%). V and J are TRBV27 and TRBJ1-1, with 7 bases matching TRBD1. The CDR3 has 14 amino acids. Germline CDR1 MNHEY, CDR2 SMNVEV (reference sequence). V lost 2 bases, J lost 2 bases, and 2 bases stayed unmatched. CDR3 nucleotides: TGTGCCAGCAGTTTAAAGGGGGCAAACACTGAAGCTTTCTTT. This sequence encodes CASSLKGANTEAFF.

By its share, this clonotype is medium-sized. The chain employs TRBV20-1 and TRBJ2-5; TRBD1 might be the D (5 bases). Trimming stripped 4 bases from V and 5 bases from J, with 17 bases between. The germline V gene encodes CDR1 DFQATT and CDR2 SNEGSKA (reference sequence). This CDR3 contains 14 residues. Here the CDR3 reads CSATPQGFMETQYF. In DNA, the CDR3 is TGCAGTGCTACTCCCCAGGGATTTATGGAGACCCAGTACTTC.

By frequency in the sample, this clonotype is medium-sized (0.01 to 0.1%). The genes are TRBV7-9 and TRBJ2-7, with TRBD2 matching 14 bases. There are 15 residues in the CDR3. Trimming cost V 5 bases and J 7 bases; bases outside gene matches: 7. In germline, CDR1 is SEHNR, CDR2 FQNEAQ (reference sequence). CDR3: CASSRLAGGLNEQYF. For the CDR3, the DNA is TGTGCCAGCAGCCGACTAGCGGGAGGGCTTAATGAGCAGTACTTC.

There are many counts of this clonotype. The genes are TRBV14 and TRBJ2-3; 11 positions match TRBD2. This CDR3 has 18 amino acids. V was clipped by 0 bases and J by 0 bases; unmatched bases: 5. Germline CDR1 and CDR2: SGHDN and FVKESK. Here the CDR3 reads CASSQDSASGRSTDTQYF. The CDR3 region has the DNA TGTGCCAGCAGCCAAGATTCCGCTAGCGGGAGGAGCACAGATACGCAGTATTTT.

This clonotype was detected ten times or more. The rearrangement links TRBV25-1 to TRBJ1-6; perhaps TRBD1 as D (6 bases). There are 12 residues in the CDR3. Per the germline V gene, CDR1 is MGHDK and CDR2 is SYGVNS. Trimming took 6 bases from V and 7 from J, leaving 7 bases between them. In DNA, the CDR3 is TGTGCCAGCAGGACAGGCAATTCACCCCTCCACTTT. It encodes CASRTGNSPLHF.

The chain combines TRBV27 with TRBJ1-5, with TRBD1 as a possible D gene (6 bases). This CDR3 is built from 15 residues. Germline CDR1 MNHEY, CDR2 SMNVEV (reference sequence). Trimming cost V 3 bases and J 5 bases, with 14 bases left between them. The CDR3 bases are TGTGCCAGCAGTTTGCGTCAGGGGAGTTATCAGCCCCAGCATTTT. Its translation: CASSLRQGSYQPQHF.

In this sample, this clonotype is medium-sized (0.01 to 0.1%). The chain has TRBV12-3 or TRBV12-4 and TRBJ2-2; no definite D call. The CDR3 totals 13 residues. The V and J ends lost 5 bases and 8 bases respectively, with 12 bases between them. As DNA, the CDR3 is TGTGCCAGCAGTCCTACTACGATGGGGGAGCTGTTTTTT. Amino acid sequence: CASSPTTMGELFF.

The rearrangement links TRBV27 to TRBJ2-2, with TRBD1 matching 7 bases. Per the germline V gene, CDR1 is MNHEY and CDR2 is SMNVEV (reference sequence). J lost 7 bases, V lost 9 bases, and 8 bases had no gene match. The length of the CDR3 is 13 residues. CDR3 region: CARKEGADGELFF. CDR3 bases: TGTGCCAGGAAAGAGGGGGCGGACGGGGAGCTGTTTTTT.

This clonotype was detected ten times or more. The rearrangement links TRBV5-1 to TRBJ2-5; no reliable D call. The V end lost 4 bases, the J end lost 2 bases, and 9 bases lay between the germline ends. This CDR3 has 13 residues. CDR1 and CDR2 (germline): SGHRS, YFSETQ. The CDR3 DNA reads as TGCGCCAGCAGCGTTGTAGTGCAAGAGACCCAGTACTTC. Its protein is CASSVVVQETQYF.

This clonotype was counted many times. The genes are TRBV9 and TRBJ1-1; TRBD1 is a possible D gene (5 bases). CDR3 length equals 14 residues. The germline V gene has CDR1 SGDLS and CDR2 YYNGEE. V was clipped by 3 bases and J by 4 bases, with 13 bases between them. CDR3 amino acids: CASSASGAVTEAFF. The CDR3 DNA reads TGTGCCAGCAGCGCGTCTGGGGCGGTCACTGAAGCTTTCTTT.

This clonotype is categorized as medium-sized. CDR3 DNA: TGCAGTGCTAGAGAGAGGGGACTGAGCTTCAATGAGCAGTTCTTC. Translation gives CSARERGLSFNEQFF. The chain joins TRBV20-1 to TRBJ2-1; tentatively, D is TRBD2 (6 bases). CDR3 length equals 15 residues. The V gene's germline CDR1 is DFQATT and CDR2 SNEGSKA (reference sequence). V lost 0 bases and J lost 6, with 15 bases in between.

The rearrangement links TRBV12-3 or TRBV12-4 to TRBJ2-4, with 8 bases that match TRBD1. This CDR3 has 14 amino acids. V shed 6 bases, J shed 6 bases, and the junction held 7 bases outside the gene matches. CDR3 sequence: CASSQGQGGNIQYF. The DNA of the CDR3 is TGTGCCAGCAGCCAAGGACAGGGAGGAAACATTCAGTACTTC.